This T cell receptor (beta chain) was recorded in a study of regulatory T cells in long-lasting Graves disease. CDR3 regions were amplified by Arm-PCR using iRepertoire HTBI primers to build TCR beta libraries. TCRdb re-analysed the multiplex PCR reads in MiXCR, keeping a single row per CDR3 protein. This sample yields fewer than 400,000 distinct CDR3 sequences, of which around 20% are seen a single time; about 29% belongs to the top ten. This clonotype has at least ten counts. Antigen: not known. Whole-study findings and limits: Newly diagnosed Graves' patients had higher TCR diversity than persistent ones. Whereas new patients shared some 970 public clonotypes, persistent patients shared more, at about 3,000. Persistent cases favored TRBV28, TRBJ1-2 and TRBJ2-5.

With 5 bases removed from V and 8 bases from J, the gap between germline ends came to 18 bases. Per germline, CDR1 SGHAT and CDR2 FQNNGV. The CDR3 runs 15 residues. Indicated time point: persistent/refractory GD, antithyroid drugs over 5 years with positive TRAb. Scientists built the TCR library using RNA that was extracted from PBMCs. As a group, patients came from one endocrinology department in Xi'an, China. The gene calls are TRBV11-2 and TRBJ1-4, with a possible D match to TRBD1 (6 bases). This specimen consisted of peripheral blood mononuclear cells (PBMCs), obtained when the disease was refractory, from a patient treated with antithyroid drugs. This TCR came from a female donor with Graves disease. CDR3 sequence: CASSGLTGRREKLFF. The CDR3 DNA reads as TGTGCCAGCAGCGGACTGACAGGCCGGAGGGAAAAACTGTTTTTT.